A selection of T cell receptor beta chains follows, all from one sample in a study of blood T cell repertoires in COVID-19. The method was immunoSEQ multiplex PCR; TCRdb's version includes in-frame clones alone and lacks a portion of them. Among about 170,000 clones listed, approximately 89% were seen once. Sequencing input: PBMCs or T cells enriched from blood (not recorded which). These receptors came from a woman younger than 35 who had recovered from COVID-19. Both conserved end residues are part of each CDR3. D genes are given only for firm matches. Clone sizes are given selectively: once, few, many, or a class where the clone is expanded.

d_gene | j_gene | v_gene | abundance | CDR3aa | CDR3nt
- | TRBJ1-1 | TRBV5-8 | - | CASSLRGYEAFF | TGTGCCAGCAGCTTGAGGGGTTATGAAGCTTTCTTT
TRBD2 | TRBJ2-2 | TRBV28 | - | CASTTRGVDGELFF | TGTGCCAGCACTACACGGGGGGTTGACGGGGAGCTGTTTTTT
TRBD1 | TRBJ2-5 | TRBV5-4 | - | CASSPPDRQETQYF | TGTGCCAGCAGCCCCCCGGACAGGCAAGAGACCCAGTACTTC
- | TRBJ2-7 | TRBV19 | - | CATSSDLVSYEQYF | TGTGCCACCTCTTCGGACTTAGTATCTTACGAGCAGTACTTC
- | TRBJ1-6 | TRBV28 | - | CASTLDRRNSPLHF | TGTGCCAGCACTTTGGACAGAAGAAATTCACCCCTCCACTTT
- | TRBJ1-1 | TRBV5-5 | - | CASSFEVGRPQAFF | TGTGCCAGCAGCTTTGAGGTTGGGAGACCCCAAGCTTTCTTT
- | TRBJ2-3 | TRBV7-8 | - | CASAKGRGTDTQYF | TGTGCCAGCGCTAAGGGCAGGGGAACAGATACGCAGTATTTT
- | TRBJ2-5 | TRBV24-1 | - | CATSDLHFGEETQYF | TGTGCCACCAGTGATTTGCATTTCGGGGAGGAGACCCAGTACTTC
TRBD2 | TRBJ2-1 | TRBV14 | - | CASSHLLAGDADEQFF | TGTGCCAGCAGCCACCTGTTAGCGGGAGATGCGGATGAGCAGTTCTTC
TRBD2 | TRBJ2-7 | TRBV16 | - | CASSPLWTSGRVEQYF | TGTGCCAGCAGCCCCCTCTGGACTAGCGGGAGGGTCGAGCAGTACTTC
TRBD1 | TRBJ2-3 | TRBV19 | - | CASSMGTESSTDTQYF | TGTGCCAGTAGTATGGGGACAGAATCTAGCACAGATACGCAGTATTTT
TRBD2 | TRBJ2-5 | TRBV28 | - | CASSFRLAGEETQYF | TGTGCCAGCAGTTTCCGCCTAGCGGGAGAAGAGACCCAGTACTTC
TRBD1 | TRBJ1-3 | TRBV3-1/TRBV3-2 | - | CASSRGTEEVNIYF | TGTGCCAGCAGCCGAGGGACAGAAGAAGTAAACATATATTTT
- | TRBJ2-7 | TRBV11-1 | - | CASSLGQEQYF | TGTGCCAGCAGCCTCGGACAGGAGCAGTACTTC
- | TRBJ1-5 | TRBV2 | few | CASSLRDISNQPQHF | TGTGCCAGCAGTCTTCGGGACATTAGCAATCAGCCCCAGCATTTT
TRBD2 | TRBJ2-3 | TRBV27 | - | CASRLAGGRTDTQYF | TGTGCCAGTCGTCTAGCGGGAGGTCGCACAGATACGCAGTATTTT
- | TRBJ1-4 | TRBV5-1 | - | CASSFSGAATNEKLFF | TGCGCCAGCAGCTTCTCTGGGGCTGCAACTAATGAAAAACTGTTTTTT
- | TRBJ2-7 | TRBV10-3 | - | CAISDTRVNSYEQYF | TGTGCCATCAGTGATACACGGGTGAATTCCTACGAGCAGTACTTC
- | TRBJ2-3 | TRBV2 | - | CASSDDRITDTQYF | TGTGCCAGCAGTGACGACAGGATCACAGATACGCAGTATTTT
TRBD1 | TRBJ2-7 | TRBV14 | once | CASSQARTGSHEQYF | TGTGCCAGCAGCCAAGCCCGGACAGGGAGCCACGAGCAGTACTTC
- | TRBJ2-7 | TRBV7-8 | - | CASSRDRGSGYEQYF | TGTGCCAGCAGTCGAGATCGCGGCTCTGGGTACGAGCAGTACTTC
TRBD2 | TRBJ2-3 | TRBV7-9 | - | CASSLRRTSNLDTQYF | TGTGCCAGCAGCTTACGCAGGACTAGCAATTTGGATACGCAGTATTTT
TRBD2 | TRBJ2-1 | TRBV12-3/TRBV12-4 | - | CASRTSGSDEQFF | TGTGCCAGTAGGACTAGCGGGAGTGATGAGCAGTTCTTC
TRBD1 | TRBJ1-2 | TRBV6-5 | - | CASSYAAGGYGYTF | TGTGCCAGCAGTTACGCGGCAGGGGGCTATGGCTACACCTTC
TRBD1 | TRBJ1-2 | TRBV19 | - | CASGPTYGTGGAGGGYTF | TGTGCCAGTGGACCCACGTACGGGACAGGGGGCGCCGGGGGTGGCTACACCTTC
- | TRBJ2-1 | TRBV19 | - | CASSPARSGEQFF | TGTGCCAGTAGTCCGGCTCGGAGCGGGGAGCAGTTCTTC
TRBD1 | TRBJ2-3 | TRBV11-1 | - | CASHRTGGDTQYF | TGTGCCAGTCACCGGACAGGGGGCGATACGCAGTATTTT
TRBD2 | TRBJ2-1 | TRBV11-2 | - | CASSSLGLAGVVEQFF | TGTGCCAGCAGCTCCCTGGGACTAGCGGGAGTGGTTGAGCAGTTCTTC
- | TRBJ2-2 | TRBV14 | - | CASRDRGFTGELFF | TGTGCCAGCAGGGACAGAGGATTCACCGGGGAGCTGTTTTTT
TRBD1 | TRBJ2-5 | TRBV5-5 | - | CASSPLTGFQETQYF | TGTGCCAGCAGCCCCCTGACAGGGTTTCAAGAGACCCAGTACTTC
TRBD1 | TRBJ2-3 | TRBV7-8 | - | CASSRVGGLGGPDTQYF | TGTGCCAGCAGCCGAGTGGGTGGTCTAGGGGGCCCAGATACGCAGTATTTT
TRBD2 | TRBJ2-4 | TRBV6-6 | - | CASSSGLAGGLDF | TGTGCCAGCAGCTCGGGACTAGCGGGAGGGCTTGACTTC
TRBD2 | TRBJ2-7 | TRBV7-2 | once | CASSLGRTSGPSSYEQYF | TGTGCCAGCAGCTTAGGAAGGACTAGCGGACCGAGCTCCTACGAGCAGTACTTC
- | TRBJ2-1 | TRBV7-6 | - | CASSLVSGGNEQFF | TGTGCCAGCAGCTTAGTGTCAGGGGGGAATGAGCAGTTCTTC
- | TRBJ2-1 | TRBV3-1/TRBV3-2 | - | CASSIKRSGYNEQFF | TGTGCCAGCAGCATCAAGAGGAGTGGTTACAATGAGCAGTTCTTC
TRBD2 | TRBJ2-3 | TRBV5-1 | once | CASRWTSGRSDTQYF | TGCGCCAGTCGCTGGACTAGCGGGAGGTCGGATACGCAGTATTTT
- | TRBJ2-7 | TRBV10-3 | - | CAIGPGQGSYEQYF | TGTGCCATCGGCCCAGGGCAGGGGTCCTACGAGCAGTACTTC
- | TRBJ2-5 | TRBV9 | once | CASSVGLEAETQYF | TGTGCCAGCAGCGTCGGACTGGAGGCGGAGACCCAGTACTTC
- | TRBJ2-1 | TRBV27 | once | CASSLTLISSYNEQFF | TGTGCCAGCAGTTTAACCCTGATCAGCTCCTACAATGAGCAGTTCTTC
TRBD2 | TRBJ2-1 | TRBV27 | - | CASAASLAGSNEQFF | TGTGCCAGCGCAGCGTCCCTAGCGGGTTCCAATGAGCAGTTCTTC
- | TRBJ1-1 | TRBV28 | - | CASSGVWAGTEAFF | TGTGCCAGCAGTGGGGTTTGGGCGGGGACTGAAGCTTTCTTT
TRBD2 | TRBJ2-5 | TRBV5-1 | - | CASSLGVREETQYF | TGCGCCAGCAGCTTGGGCGTGCGGGAGGAGACCCAGTACTTC
TRBD1 | TRBJ1-2 | TRBV27 | few | CASSLSGTGYGYTF | TGTGCCAGCAGTTTATCAGGGACAGGTTATGGCTACACCTTC
- | TRBJ2-6 | TRBV7-2 | - | CASSLVGGTSGANVLTF | TGTGCCAGCAGCTTAGTGGGGGGTACCTCTGGGGCCAACGTCCTGACTTTC
- | TRBJ1-1 | TRBV27 | once | CASKPFGNTEAFF | TGTGCCAGCAAGCCCTTTGGGAACACTGAAGCTTTCTTT
TRBD2 | TRBJ2-1 | TRBV3-1/TRBV3-2 | - | CASSQDLLAGEPPFF | TGTGCCAGCAGCCAAGATCTTCTAGCGGGAGAACCCCCGTTCTTC
TRBD1 | TRBJ1-6 | TRBV6-5 | - | CASSPGTGVSPLHF | TGTGCCAGCAGTCCCGGGACAGGAGTATCACCCCTCCACTTT
- | TRBJ1-5 | TRBV10-3 | - | CAISESREQVHQPQHF | TGTGCCATCAGTGAGTCGCGGGAACAGGTTCATCAGCCCCAGCATTTT
- | TRBJ1-3 | TRBV29-1 | once | CSVDGNSGRSGNTIYF | TGCAGCGTGGACGGAAATTCAGGGCGGTCTGGAAACACCATATATTTT
- | TRBJ2-7 | TRBV27 | - | CASWVTGAHYEQYF | TGTGCCAGCTGGGTGACGGGAGCTCATTACGAGCAGTACTTC
- | TRBJ2-5 | TRBV6-1 | - | CASSDWQYQETQYF | TGTGCCAGCAGTGATTGGCAGTATCAAGAGACCCAGTACTTC
- | TRBJ1-3 | TRBV28 | - | CASSGSGNTIYF | TGTGCCAGCAGCGGTTCAGGGAACACCATATATTTT
TRBD1 | TRBJ2-7 | TRBV7-6 | - | CASSFGPGQGYEQYF | TGTGCCAGCAGCTTCGGACCGGGACAGGGCTACGAGCAGTACTTC
- | TRBJ1-5 | TRBV6-5 | - | CASSPSKGSNQPQHF | TGTGCCAGCAGTCCCTCGAAGGGGTCCAATCAGCCCCAGCATTTT
TRBD2 | TRBJ2-1 | TRBV11-2 | - | CASSMGLDNEQFF | TGTGCCAGCAGCATGGGACTAGACAATGAGCAGTTCTTC